This T cell receptor beta chain originates from a study of T cell repertoires in cytomegalovirus infection. About this clonotype: Antigen specificity is unknown.

TCRdb independently ran MiXCR on the reads; one entry per CDR3 protein. The sample consists of some 590,000 distinct CDR3 sequences, 35% to 50% of them appearing once. V dropped 1 base and J dropped 3 bases, with 10 bases sitting between them. There are 14 residues in the CDR3. Germline V gene lookup returns CDR1 SEHNR and CDR2 FQNEAQ (reference sequence). This chain connects TRBV7-9 to TRBJ2-7; D call uncertain. This TCR was recovered from a human donor in good health (CMV status not recorded). Some clones in this sample may be carry-over from other donors' samples. The sequencing here drew on cultured PBMCs, taken from culture after CMV antigen stimulation. The CDR3 DNA follows: TGTGCCAGCAGCTTAGGGTGGGCAGACTACGAGCAGTACTTC. This translates into CASSLGWADYEQYF.